Each of the 6 T cell receptor beta chains below was sequenced from the same sample in a study of blood T cell repertoires in COVID-19. Clones were sequenced by immunoSEQ multiplex PCR, and TCRdb holds only the in-frame ones, with some missing. The profile shows 25,000 to 40,000 clones, about nine tenths of them singletons. Specimen: peripheral blood. These receptor sequences come from a human donor with active COVID-19. The donor label of this sample is uncertain.

V gene TRBV7-8 combines with J gene TRBJ1-2; D unresolved. The germline V gene encodes CDR1 SGHVS and CDR2 FQNEAQ. Trimming stripped 1 base from V and 6 bases from J, with 18 bases between. The CDR3 consists of 16 residues. CDR3 in DNA: TGTGCCAGCAGCTTAGTAGGAGGCATTACTAAGAATGGCTACACCTTC. This gives the protein CASSLVGGITKNGYTF.

The count of this clone is one. The chain has TRBV11-3 and TRBJ2-7; 9 nucleotides line up with TRBD1. The CDR3 has 21 residues. CDR1 and CDR2 (germline): SGHNT, YENEEA. V lost 0 bases and J lost 4; bases outside the gene matches: 22. DNA for the CDR3: TGTGCCAGCAGCTTAGAAGTTCGGCTATCCGGGACAGGGAATCTCAGGTACGAGCAGTACTTC. It codes for CASSLEVRLSGTGNLRYEQYF.

This chain connects TRBV6-1 to TRBJ2-6, with 8 bases identical to TRBD1. Germline-derived CDR1 and CDR2 are MNHNS and SASEGT. CDR3 length: 18 amino acids. Trimming at V came to 4 bases and at J to 2 bases, leaving 10 bases not matched to a gene. In nucleotides, the CDR3 is TGTGCCAGCAGTGGACCCTTCTTACAGGGGGCTGGGGCCAACGTCCTGACTTTC. Translating it yields CASSGPFLQGAGANVLTF.

This sequence joins TRBV6-5 and TRBJ2-5, with 9 nucleotides matching TRBD1. The CDR3 is 14 residues long. CDR1 and CDR2 from the germline V gene are MNHEY and SVGAGI. Trimming removed 10 bases from V and 7 bases from J; junction bases left unmatched: 13. The CDR3 region has the DNA TGTGCCACCGATACAGGGGGCGCAGGGGGGACCCAGTACTTC. It codes for CATDTGGAGGTQYF.

The CDR3 sequence: CASSRGLAANTDTQYF. The CDR3 DNA sequence: TGTGCCAGCAGCCGGGGACTAGCGGCCAACACAGATACGCAGTATTTT. The chain employs TRBV11-3 and TRBJ2-3; 11 nucleotides align to TRBD2. The CDR3 contains 16 residues. V lost 5 bases, J lost 2 bases, and 6 bases stayed unmatched. CDR1 is SGHNT and CDR2 is YENEEA in the germline V gene.

The chain employs TRBV6-6 and TRBJ2-3, with 7 bases identical to TRBD1. The CDR3 covers 18 residues. V lost 5 bases to trimming and J lost 3 bases; unmatched junction nucleotides: 17. CDR1 MNHNY and CDR2 SVGAGI come from the germline V gene (reference sequence). CDR3 nucleotides: TGTGCCAGCAGTCTAACAGGGGTGCCCGCTCGTAGGACAGATACGCAGTATTTT. It yields the protein CASSLTGVPARRTDTQYF.